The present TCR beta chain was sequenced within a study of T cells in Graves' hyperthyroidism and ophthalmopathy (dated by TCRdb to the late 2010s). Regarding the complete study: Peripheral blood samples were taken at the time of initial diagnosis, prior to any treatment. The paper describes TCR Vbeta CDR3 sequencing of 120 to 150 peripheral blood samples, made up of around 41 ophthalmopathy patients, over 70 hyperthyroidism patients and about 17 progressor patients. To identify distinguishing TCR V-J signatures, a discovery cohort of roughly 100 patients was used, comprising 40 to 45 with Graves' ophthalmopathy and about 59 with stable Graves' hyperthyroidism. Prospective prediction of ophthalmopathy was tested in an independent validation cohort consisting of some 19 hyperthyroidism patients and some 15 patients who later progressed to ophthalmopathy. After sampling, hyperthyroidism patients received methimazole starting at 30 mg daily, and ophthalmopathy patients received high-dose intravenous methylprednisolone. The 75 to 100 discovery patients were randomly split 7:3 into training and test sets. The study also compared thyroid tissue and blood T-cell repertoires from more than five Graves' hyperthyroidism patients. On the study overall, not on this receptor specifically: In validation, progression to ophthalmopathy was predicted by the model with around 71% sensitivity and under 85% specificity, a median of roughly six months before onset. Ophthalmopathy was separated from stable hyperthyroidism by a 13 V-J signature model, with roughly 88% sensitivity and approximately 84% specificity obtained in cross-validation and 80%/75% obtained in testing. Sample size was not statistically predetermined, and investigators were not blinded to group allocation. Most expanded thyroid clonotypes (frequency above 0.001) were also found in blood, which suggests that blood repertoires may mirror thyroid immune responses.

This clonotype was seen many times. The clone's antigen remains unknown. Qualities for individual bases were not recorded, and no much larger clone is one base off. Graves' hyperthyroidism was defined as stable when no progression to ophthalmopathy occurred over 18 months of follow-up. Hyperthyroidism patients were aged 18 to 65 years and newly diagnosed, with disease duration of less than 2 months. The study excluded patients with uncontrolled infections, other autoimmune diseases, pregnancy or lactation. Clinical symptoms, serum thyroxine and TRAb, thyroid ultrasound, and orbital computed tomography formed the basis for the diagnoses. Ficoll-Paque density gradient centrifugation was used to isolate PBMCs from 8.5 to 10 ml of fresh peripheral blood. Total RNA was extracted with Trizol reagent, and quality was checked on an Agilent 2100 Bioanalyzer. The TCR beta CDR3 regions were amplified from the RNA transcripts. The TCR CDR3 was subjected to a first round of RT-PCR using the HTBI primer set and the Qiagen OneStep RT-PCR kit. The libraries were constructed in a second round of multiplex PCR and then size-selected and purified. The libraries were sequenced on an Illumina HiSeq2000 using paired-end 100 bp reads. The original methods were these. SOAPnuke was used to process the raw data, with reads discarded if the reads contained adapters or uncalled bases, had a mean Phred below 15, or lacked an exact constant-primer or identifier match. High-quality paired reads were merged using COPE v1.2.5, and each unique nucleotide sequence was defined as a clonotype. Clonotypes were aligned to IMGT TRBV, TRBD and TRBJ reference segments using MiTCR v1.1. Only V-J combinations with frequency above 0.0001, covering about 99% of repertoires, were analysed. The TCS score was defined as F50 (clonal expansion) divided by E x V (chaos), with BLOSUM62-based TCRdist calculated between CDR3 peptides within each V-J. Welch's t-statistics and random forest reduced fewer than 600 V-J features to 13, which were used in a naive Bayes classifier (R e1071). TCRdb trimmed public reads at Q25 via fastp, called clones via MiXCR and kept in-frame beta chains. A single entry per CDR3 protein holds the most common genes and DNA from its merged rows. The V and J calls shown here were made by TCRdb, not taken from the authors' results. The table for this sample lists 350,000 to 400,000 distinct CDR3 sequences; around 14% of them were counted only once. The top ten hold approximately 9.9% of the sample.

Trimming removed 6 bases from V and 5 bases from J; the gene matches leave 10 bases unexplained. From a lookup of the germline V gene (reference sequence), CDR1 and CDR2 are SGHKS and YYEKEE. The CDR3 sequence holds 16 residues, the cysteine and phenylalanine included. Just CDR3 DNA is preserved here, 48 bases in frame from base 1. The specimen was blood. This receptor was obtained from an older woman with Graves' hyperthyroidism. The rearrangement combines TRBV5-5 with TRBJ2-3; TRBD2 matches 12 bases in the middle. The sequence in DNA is TGTGCCAGCATCCCGGGGCTAGCGGGAGGGCGAGATACGCAGTATTTT. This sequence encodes CASIPGLAGGRDTQYF.